Given below is one T cell receptor (beta chain) in context. The V end was cut by 4 bases, the J end by 2 bases, with 14 bases between. The CDR3 spans 15 residues. Germline CDR1 is SGHVS and CDR2 is FQNEAQ. TCRdb analysed the RT-PCR reads with MiXCR anew, one entry per CDR3 protein. In the table there are about 680,000 distinct CDR3 sequences, approximately 15% of which are singletons. The chain employs TRBV7-8 and TRBJ1-1; D is undetermined. The TCR originated in a female donor in good health, serving as a healthy control. The source material was memory CD4+ T cells from blood. The CDR3 DNA follows: TGTGCCAGCAGCTCCCAGGACGGTGCAAACACTGAAGCTTTCTTT. As protein: CASSSQDGANTEAFF. The full variable domain, rest sourced from reference TRBV7-8 and TRBJ1-1, is GAGVSQSPRYKVAKRGQDVALRCDPISGHVSLFWYQQALGQGPEFLTYFQNEAQLDKSGLPSDRFFAERPEGSVSTLKIQRTQQEDSAVYLCASSSQDGANTEAFFGQGTRLTVV.